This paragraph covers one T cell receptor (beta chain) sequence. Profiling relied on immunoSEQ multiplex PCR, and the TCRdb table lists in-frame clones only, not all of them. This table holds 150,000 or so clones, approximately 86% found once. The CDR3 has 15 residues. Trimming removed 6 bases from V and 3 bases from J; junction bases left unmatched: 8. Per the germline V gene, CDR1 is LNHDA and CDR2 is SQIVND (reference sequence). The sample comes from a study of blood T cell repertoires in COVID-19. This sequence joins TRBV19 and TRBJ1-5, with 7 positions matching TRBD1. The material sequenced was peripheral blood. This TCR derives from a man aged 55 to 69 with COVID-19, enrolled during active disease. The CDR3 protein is CASRTTGFPNQPQHF. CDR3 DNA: TGTGCCAGTAGGACGACAGGGTTCCCCAATCAGCCCCAGCATTTT. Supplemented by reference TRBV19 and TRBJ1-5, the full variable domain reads DGGITQSPKYLFRKEGQNVTLSCEQNLNHDAMYWYRQDPGQGLRLIYYSQIVNDFQKGDIAEGYSVSREKKESFPLTVTSAQKNPTAFYLCASRTTGFPNQPQHFGDGTRLSIL.